The rows below give T cell receptor beta chains drawn from one sample of a study of monozygotic twins with inflammatory bowel disease. TCRdb re-called the 5' RACE reads, yielding one record per CDR3 amino acid sequence without DNA. Its listing shows more than 350,000 distinct CDR3 sequences. The sequencing sample was made of blood. These receptors originate from a human donor with ulcerative colitis or Crohn's disease, or a healthy co-twin of an affected twin (not recorded which). The CDR3 runs from the conserved cysteine through the conserved F or W.

>TRBV4-2|TRBJ1-5
CASSRWGGQPQHF
>TRBV7-8|TRBJ2-1
CASSLKLGGNNEQFF
>TRBV4-1|TRBJ2-5
CASSQGLAIQETQYF
>TRBV2|TRBJ2-1
CASSVHRDNEQFF
>TRBV7-9|TRBJ1-2
CASSLAEAGRDYTF
>TRBV5-6|TRBJ2-5
CASKPGLEGAGGLKTQYF
>TRBV11-2|TRBJ2-7
CASSLGLAVTYEQYF
>TRBV7-2|TRBJ2-1
CASRKGGANYNEQFF
>TRBV28|TRBJ2-1
CASRTWTPSENEQFF
>TRBV19|TRBJ2-3
CASSSGTGSNTQYF
>TRBV5-1|TRBJ2-1
CASSPGVAGGPFWNEQFF
>TRBV4-2|TRBJ1-6
CVSSQARSPLHF
>TRBV14|TRBJ2-6
CASSLAGGLANVLTF
>TRBV21-1|TRBJ2-7
CASSTKTGSSYEQYF
>TRBV7-9|TRBJ2-3
CASSFGGSLSTDTQYF
>TRBV11-2|TRBJ2-5
CASSPTGTRQETQYF
>TRBV19|TRBJ2-1
CASSHGGPYNEQFF
>TRBV3-1|TRBJ2-1
CASSQRDDQFF
>TRBV28|TRBJ2-3
CASRSWGQGGDTQYF
>TRBV2|TRBJ2-2
CASRSGTGTGELFF
>TRBV27|TRBJ2-1
CASSLQGSGQGAYNEQFF
>TRBV6-5|TRBJ2-5
CASSSGTGVGTQYF
>TRBV5-1|TRBJ2-6
CASSTTAAGANVLTF
>TRBV5-1|TRBJ2-3
CASSLVPGGAGEDTQYF
>TRBV20-1|TRBJ2-1
CSATRLAGISYNEQFF
>TRBV27|TRBJ1-5
CASRPQGSNQPQHF
>TRBV6-2/TRBV6-3|TRBJ2-2
CASSTGQMNTGELFF
>TRBV12-5|TRBJ1-2
CARGLDSGYTF
>TRBV7-9|TRBJ2-1
CASSNPWEQFF
>TRBV3-1|TRBJ1-1
CASSYKGRGTEAFF
>TRBV15|TRBJ2-1
CATSNPTSGNYNEQFF
>TRBV7-3|TRBJ2-2
CASSFSGANTGELFF
>TRBV2|TRBJ2-2
CASTRQANTGELFF
>TRBV19|TRBJ1-5
CASSSFRDSNQPQHF
>TRBV20-1|TRBJ1-1
CSAPHGSTNTEAFF
>TRBV9|TRBJ2-2
CASSVSGTGELFF
>TRBV7-2|TRBJ2-1
CASSLAAGGNYF
>TRBV5-1|TRBJ2-5
CASSLPNQETQYF
>TRBV10-3|TRBJ2-1
CAISESGLAGVYEQFF
>TRBV28|TRBJ1-1
CASSLQWEGAFF
>TRBV5-5|TRBJ2-1
CASSRRLAENEQFF